This T cell receptor (beta chain) came from a study of CD8 T cells in ankylosing spondylitis. This CDR3 is 11 amino acids long. Germline CDR1 and CDR2: SGHRS and YFSETQ. The junction had 3 bases not matched to a gene; V was cut back by 8 bases and J by 5 bases. Using quantitative 5'-RACE with molecular barcodes, the authors made TCR beta libraries. One entry per CDR3 protein, called by TCRdb with MiXCR from the 5' RACE reads. The profile shows roughly 230,000 distinct CDR3 sequences, 7.5% to 9.5% of them singletons. Study-wide points: A motif of eight highly homologous TCR beta variants was seen as apparently characteristic of ankylosing spondylitis blood. A number of the motif variants had already been described in reactive arthritis synovial fluid and blood. Clones tied to disease were said to be significantly enriched in matched ankylosing spondylitis synovial fluid.

A note on this clonotype: What it binds is unknown.

The chain is built from TRBV5-1 and TRBJ2-7; 8 bases line up with TRBD2. This clonotype was sampled from a female donor with ankylosing spondylitis or in good health (not recorded which). Sequencing was done on a sample of blood, either unsorted or a sorted T cell fraction (not recorded which). The CDR3, as DNA: TGCGCCAGGAGCGGGGGACACGAGCAGTACTTC. It yields the protein CARSGGHEQYF.